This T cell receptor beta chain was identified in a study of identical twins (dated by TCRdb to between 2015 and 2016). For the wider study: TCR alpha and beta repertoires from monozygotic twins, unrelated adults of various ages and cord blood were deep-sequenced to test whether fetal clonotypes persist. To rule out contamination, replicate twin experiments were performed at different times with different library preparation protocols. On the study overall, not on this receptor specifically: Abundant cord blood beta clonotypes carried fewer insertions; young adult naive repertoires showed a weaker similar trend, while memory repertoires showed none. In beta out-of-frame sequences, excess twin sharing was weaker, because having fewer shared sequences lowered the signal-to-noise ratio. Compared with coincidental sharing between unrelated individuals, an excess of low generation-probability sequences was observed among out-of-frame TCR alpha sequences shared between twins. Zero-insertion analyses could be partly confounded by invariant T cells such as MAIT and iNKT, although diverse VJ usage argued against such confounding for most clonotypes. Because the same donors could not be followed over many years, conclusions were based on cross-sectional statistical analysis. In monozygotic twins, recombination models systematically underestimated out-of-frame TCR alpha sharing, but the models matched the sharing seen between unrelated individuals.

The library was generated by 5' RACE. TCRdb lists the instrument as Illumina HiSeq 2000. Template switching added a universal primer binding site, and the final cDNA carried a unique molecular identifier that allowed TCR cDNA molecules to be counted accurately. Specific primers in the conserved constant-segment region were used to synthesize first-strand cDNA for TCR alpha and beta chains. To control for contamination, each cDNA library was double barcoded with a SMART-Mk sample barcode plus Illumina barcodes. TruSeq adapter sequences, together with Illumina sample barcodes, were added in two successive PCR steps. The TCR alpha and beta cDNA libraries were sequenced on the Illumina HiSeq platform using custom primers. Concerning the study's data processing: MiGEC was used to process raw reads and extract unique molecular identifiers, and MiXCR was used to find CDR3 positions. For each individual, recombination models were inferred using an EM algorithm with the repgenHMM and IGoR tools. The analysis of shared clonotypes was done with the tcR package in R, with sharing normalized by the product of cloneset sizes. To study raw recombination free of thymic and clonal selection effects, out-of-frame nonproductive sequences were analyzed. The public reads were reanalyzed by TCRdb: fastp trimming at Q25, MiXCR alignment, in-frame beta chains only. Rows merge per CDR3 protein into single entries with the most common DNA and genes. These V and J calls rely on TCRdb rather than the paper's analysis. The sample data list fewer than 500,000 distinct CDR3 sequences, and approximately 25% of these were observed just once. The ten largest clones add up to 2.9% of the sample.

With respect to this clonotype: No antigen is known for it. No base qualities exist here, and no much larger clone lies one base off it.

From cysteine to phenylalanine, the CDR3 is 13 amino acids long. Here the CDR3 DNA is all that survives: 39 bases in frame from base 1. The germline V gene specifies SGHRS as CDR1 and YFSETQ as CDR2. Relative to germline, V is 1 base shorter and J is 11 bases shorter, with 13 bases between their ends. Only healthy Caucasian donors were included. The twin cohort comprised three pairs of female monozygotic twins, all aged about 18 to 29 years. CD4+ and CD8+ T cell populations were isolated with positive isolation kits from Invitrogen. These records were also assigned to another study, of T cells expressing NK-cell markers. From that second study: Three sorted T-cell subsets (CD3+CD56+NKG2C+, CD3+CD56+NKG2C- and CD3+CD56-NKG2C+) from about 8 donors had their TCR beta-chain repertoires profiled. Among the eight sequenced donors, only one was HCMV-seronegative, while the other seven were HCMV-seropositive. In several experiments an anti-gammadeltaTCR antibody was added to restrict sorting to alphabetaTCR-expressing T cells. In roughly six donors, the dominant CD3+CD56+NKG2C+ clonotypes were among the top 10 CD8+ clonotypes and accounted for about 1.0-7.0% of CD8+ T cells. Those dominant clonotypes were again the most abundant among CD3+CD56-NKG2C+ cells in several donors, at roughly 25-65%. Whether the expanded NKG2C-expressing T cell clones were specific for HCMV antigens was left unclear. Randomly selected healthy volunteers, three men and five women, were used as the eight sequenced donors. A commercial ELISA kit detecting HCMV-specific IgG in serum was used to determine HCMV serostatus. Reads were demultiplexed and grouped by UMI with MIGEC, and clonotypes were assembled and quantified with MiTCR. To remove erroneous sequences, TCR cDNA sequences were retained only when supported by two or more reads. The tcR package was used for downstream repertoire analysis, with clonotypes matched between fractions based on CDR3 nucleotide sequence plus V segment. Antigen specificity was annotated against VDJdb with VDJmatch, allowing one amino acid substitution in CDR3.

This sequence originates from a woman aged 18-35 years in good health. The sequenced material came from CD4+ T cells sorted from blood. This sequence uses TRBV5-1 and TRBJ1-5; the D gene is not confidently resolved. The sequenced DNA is TGCGCCAGCAGCTTGTCGGGAGAAGAGACCCAGCATTTT. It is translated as CASSLSGEETQHF.